The entry below describes one T cell receptor (beta chain). The antigen is unknown. This sample is part of a study of T cell responses to AZD1222 COVID-19 vaccine. Study findings and constraints: Donors were chiefly white British, with a greater number of females, and clonal diversity was perhaps underestimated. Elevations in Spike-specific TCR breadth and depth followed administration of two AZD1222 doses. Nearly half of unique spike-specific TCRs reportedly avoided B.1.351 and B.1.1.7 mutated regions.

The V end lost 1 base, the J end lost 2 bases, and 9 bases lay between the germline ends. The CDR3 loop spans 14 amino acids. Looked up from germline, CDR1 is LGHNT and CDR2 is FRNRAP. Profiled with immunoSEQ multiplex PCR; TCRdb holds only in-frame clones, not every one. The repertoire has roughly 81,000 clones, 80% to 90% of them found once; the top ten carry around 8%. The J gene is TRBJ2-7, the V gene TRBV12-5; unclear D gene. Specimen: peripheral blood, collected on day 0 of AZD1222 vaccination. This receptor was obtained from an adult in good health. The CDR3: CASGLANPPYEQYF. The CDR3 DNA sequence: TGTGCTAGTGGTTTGGCGAACCCCCCCTACGAGCAGTACTTC. Full variable domain (remainder filled in from reference TRBV12-5 and TRBJ2-7): DARVTQTPRHKVTEMGQEVTMRCQPILGHNTVFWYRQTMMQGLELLAYFRNRAPLDDSGMPKDRFSAEMPDATLATLKIQPSEPRDSAVYFCASGLANPPYEQYFGPGTRLTVT.